These T cell receptor beta chains were read from a single sample in a study of cytomegalovirus exposure and HLA in healthy donors. Libraries were prepared by immunoSEQ multiplex PCR; TCRdb keeps only in-frame clonotypes and omits some of them. The sample holds about 200,000 clones, 70% to 90% seen once. Sequenced input: PBMCs. These receptors were taken from a woman aged 25 to 45 in good health and CMV-seronegative. CDR3s include the opening cysteine and the closing phenylalanine or tryptophan. The D gene is left open where the match is weak. Part of the rows lack a size; the others show once, few, many or a class for expanded clones.

V gene	J gene	D gene	clone size	CDR3 protein	CDR3 DNA
TRBV18	TRBJ2-7	TRBD2	few	CASSPGLAGWEQYF	TGTGCCAGCTCACCAGGACTAGCGGGATGGGAGCAGTACTTC
TRBV9	TRBJ2-2	TRBD2	NA	CASSGGAGEETGELFF	TGTGCCAGCAGCGGAGGGGCGGGAGAGGAAACCGGGGAGCTGTTTTTT
TRBV2	TRBJ2-7	TRBD2	few	CASRHRDYYYEQYF	TGTGCCAGCAGGCACCGGGACTATTACTACGAGCAGTACTTC
TRBV5-4	TRBJ2-1	TRBD2	NA	CASSPILGGGGSNEQFF	TGTGCCAGCAGCCCGATCCTCGGGGGCGGGGGGTCCAATGAGCAGTTCTTC
TRBV7-9	TRBJ2-3	NA	NA	CASSYTGFGTDTQYF	TGTGCCAGCAGCTATACAGGGTTTGGCACAGATACGCAGTATTTT
TRBV28	TRBJ2-7	TRBD1	NA	CASRATGTGLYEQYF	TGTGCCAGCAGGGCAACCGGGACAGGGCTCTACGAGCAGTACTTC
TRBV5-1	TRBJ2-7	NA	NA	CASSFGLGGYEQYF	TGCGCCAGCAGCTTTGGGTTAGGAGGTTACGAGCAGTACTTC
TRBV2	TRBJ1-6	NA	NA	CASSQEGFAGSPLHF	TGTGCCAGCAGTCAAGAGGGATTCGCAGGGTCACCCCTCCACTTT
TRBV5-5	TRBJ2-7	TRBD2	few	CASSLLAGNYEQYF	TGTGCCAGCAGCTTGCTAGCGGGGAACTACGAGCAGTACTTC
TRBV5-4	TRBJ2-2	TRBD2	NA	CASSLVRGSGELFF	TGTGCCAGCAGCTTGGTGCGGGGGAGCGGGGAGCTGTTTTTT
TRBV19	TRBJ2-7	TRBD1	NA	CASSSDRGNYEQYF	TGTGCCAGTAGCTCGGACAGGGGGAACTACGAGCAGTACTTC
TRBV7-3	TRBJ2-3	TRBD2	NA	CASSFSGGTDTQYF	TGTGCCAGCAGCTTCAGCGGGGGCACAGATACGCAGTATTTT
TRBV20-1	TRBJ2-3	NA	once	CSARPTDTQYF	TGCAGTGCTAGACCGACAGATACGCAGTATTTT
TRBV28	TRBJ1-4	NA	few	CASSLPRLAATNEKLFF	TGTGCCAGCAGTTTGCCCCGGTTAGCTGCAACTAATGAAAAACTGTTTTTT
TRBV28	TRBJ2-1	TRBD2	NA	CASSLPLRLAHYNEQFF	TGTGCCAGCAGTTTACCGCTCCGACTAGCCCACTACAATGAGCAGTTCTTC